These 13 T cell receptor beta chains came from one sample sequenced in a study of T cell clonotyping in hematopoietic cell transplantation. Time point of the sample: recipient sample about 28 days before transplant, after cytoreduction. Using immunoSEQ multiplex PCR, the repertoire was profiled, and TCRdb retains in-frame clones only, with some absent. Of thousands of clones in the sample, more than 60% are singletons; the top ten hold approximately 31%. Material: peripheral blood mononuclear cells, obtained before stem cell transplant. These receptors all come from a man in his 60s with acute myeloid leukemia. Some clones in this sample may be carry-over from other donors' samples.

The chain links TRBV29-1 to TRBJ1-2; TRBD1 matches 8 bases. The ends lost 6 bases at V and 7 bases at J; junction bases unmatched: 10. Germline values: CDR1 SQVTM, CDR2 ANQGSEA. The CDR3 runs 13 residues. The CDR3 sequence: CSVGQGTGSGYTF. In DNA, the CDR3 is TGCAGCGTCGGACAGGGAACAGGTAGTGGCTACACCTTC.

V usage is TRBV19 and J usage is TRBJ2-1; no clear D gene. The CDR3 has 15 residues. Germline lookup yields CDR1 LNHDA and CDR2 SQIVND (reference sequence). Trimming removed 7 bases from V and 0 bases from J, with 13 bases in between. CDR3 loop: CASKWAANSYNEQFF. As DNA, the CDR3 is TGTGCCAGTAAATGGGCAGCCAACTCCTACAATGAGCAGTTCTTC.

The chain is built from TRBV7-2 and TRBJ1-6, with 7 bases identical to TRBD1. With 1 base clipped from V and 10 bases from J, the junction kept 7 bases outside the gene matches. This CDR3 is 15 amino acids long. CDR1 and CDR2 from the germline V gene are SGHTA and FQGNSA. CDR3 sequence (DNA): TGTGCCAGCAGCTTAGATTCACAGGGGTTCTCACCCCTCCACTTT. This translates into CASSLDSQGFSPLHF. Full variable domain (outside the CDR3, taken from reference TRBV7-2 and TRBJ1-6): GAGVSQSPSNKVTEKGKDVELRCDPISGHTALYWYRQSLGQGLEFLIYFQGNSAPDKSGLPSDRFSAERTGGSVSTLTIQRTQQEDSAVYLCASSLDSQGFSPLHFGNGTRLTVT.

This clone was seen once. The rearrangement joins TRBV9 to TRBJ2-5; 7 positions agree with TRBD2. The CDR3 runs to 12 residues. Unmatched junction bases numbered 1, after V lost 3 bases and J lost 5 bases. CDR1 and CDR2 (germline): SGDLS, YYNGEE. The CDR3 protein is CASSARGETQYF. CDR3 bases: TGTGCCAGCAGCGCGCGGGGGGAGACCCAGTACTTC. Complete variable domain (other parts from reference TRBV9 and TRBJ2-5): DSGVTQTPKHLITATGQRVTLRCSPRSGDLSVYWYQQSLDQGLQFLIQYYNGEERAKGNILERFSAQQFPDLHSELNLSSLELGDSALYFCASSARGETQYFGPGTRLLVL.

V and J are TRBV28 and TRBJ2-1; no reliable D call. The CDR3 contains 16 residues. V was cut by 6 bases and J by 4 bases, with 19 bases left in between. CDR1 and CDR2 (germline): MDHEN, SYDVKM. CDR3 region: CASSTRPVVGYNEQFF. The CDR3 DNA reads TGTGCCAGCAGCACCCGCCCGGTGGTCGGGTACAATGAGCAGTTCTTC.

The CDR3 spells CASSDPPLVAGGRTQYF. The CDR3, as DNA: TGTGCCAGCAGCGACCCCCCCCTGGTAGCGGGGGGGCGAACGCAGTATTTT. The rearrangement uses TRBV2 and TRBJ2-3; 11 nucleotides align to TRBD2. Losses at the gene ends were 6 bases for V and 9 bases for J; bases not matched to a gene: 17. This CDR3 is built from 17 residues. CDR1 SNHLY and CDR2 FYNNEI come from the germline V gene.

The chain's CDR3 is CASSFLYEQYF. As DNA, the CDR3 is TGTGCCAGCAGCTTTCTTTACGAGCAGTACTTC. The chain is built from TRBV7-2 and TRBJ2-7; no firm D call. This CDR3 is 11 amino acids long. V gave up 3 bases and J gave up 4 bases, with 4 bases separating them. CDR1 is SGHTA and CDR2 is FQGNSA in the germline V gene.

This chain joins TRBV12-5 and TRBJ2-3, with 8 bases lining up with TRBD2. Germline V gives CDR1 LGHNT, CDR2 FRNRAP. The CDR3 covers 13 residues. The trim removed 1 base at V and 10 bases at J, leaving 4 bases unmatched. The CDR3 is CASGLEAGAPQYF. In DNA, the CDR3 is TGTGCTAGTGGTTTGGAAGCGGGAGCCCCGCAGTATTTT. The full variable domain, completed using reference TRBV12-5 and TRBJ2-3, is DARVTQTPRHKVTEMGQEVTMRCQPILGHNTVFWYRQTMMQGLELLAYFRNRAPLDDSGMPKDRFSAEMPDATLATLKIQPSEPRDSAVYFCASGLEAGAPQYFGPGTRLTVL.

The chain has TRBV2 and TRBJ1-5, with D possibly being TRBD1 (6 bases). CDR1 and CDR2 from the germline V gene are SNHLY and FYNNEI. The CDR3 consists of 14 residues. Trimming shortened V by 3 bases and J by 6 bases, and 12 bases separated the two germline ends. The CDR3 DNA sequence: TGTGCCAGCAGTGATCCCAGGGGAGGTCAGCCCCAGCATTTT. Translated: CASSDPRGGQPQHF.

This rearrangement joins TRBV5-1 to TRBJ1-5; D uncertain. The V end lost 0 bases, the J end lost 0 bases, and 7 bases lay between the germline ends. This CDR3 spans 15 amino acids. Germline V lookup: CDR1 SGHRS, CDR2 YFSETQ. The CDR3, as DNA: TGCGCCAGCAGCTTGGCACCGGATAGCAATCAGCCCCAGCATTTT. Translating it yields CASSLAPDSNQPQHF.

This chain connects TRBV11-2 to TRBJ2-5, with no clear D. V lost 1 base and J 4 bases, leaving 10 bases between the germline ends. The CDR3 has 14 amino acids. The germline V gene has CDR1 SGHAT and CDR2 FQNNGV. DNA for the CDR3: TGTGCCAGCAGCTTAGGTCCAACCGGAGAGACCCAGTACTTC. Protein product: CASSLGPTGETQYF.

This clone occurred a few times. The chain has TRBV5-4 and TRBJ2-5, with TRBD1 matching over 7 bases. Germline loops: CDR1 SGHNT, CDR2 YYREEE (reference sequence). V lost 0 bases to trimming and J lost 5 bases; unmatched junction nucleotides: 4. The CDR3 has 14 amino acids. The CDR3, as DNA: TGTGCCAGCAGCTTGGCCGGGACAGCGGAGACCCAGTACTTC. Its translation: CASSLAGTAETQYF.

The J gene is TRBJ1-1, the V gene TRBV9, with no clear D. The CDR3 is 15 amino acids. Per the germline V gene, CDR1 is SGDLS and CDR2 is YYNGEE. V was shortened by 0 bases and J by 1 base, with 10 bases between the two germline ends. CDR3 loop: CASSVGASQNTEAFF. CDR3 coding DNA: TGTGCCAGCAGCGTAGGTGCCAGCCAGAACACTGAAGCTTTCTTT.